This T cell receptor (beta chain) stems from a study of blood T cell repertoires in COVID-19. Study-wide background: Samples taken during acute and convalescent COVID-19 were collected in the United States, Italy and Spain. T cells, B-cell-depleted T cells, or PBMCs provided the cDNA or gDNA that served as material.

Trimming removed 5 bases at V and 8 bases at J, with 21 bases between. The CDR3 is 15 residues long. CDR1 and CDR2 from the germline V gene are MNHEY and SVGAGI. Original handling: Counts of nucleated cells, estimated from reference gene primer amplification, were obtained. Generated by immunoSEQ multiplex PCR, the TCRdb table keeps only in-frame clones and is missing some. The V and J calls and the clone size are those of that table, but D and trimming were determined from the DNA. Of tens of thousands of clones listed, roughly 82% were seen once; the top ten hold about 10%. The table lists this clone with a count of one.

The sample taken for sequencing was peripheral blood. V and J are TRBV6-5 and TRBJ1-2; D is perhaps TRBD1 (5 bases). This clonotype originated in a human donor in a cohort sampled during active COVID-19. CDR3 DNA: TGTGCCAGCAGTCGGGAGGTGGACGGCGCAGGGGGCTACACCTTC. This sequence encodes CASSREVDGAGGYTF.